Shown below are 9 T cell receptor beta chains from a single sample sequenced in a study of blood T cell repertoires in COVID-19. Here immunoSEQ multiplex PCR was the method, and the copy in TCRdb shows in-frame clones only, minus some. The sample has about 250,000 clones, roughly 83% seen once. Sequenced: peripheral blood. These receptor sequences come from an elderly man with acute or convalescent COVID-19.

The chain employs TRBV19 and TRBJ2-7; 8 bases match TRBD1. CDR3 length equals 14 residues. CDR1 LNHDA and CDR2 SQIVND come from the germline V gene (reference sequence). V lost 5 bases, J lost 3 bases, and 6 bases stayed unmatched. The CDR3 protein is CASSPRDRRYEQYF. CDR3 nucleotides: TGTGCCAGTAGTCCACGGGACAGGCGCTACGAGCAGTACTTC.

This chain connects TRBV5-7 to TRBJ2-2, with 7 bases lining up with TRBD1. TRBV5-7 is annotated as an ORF whose role is uncertain. This CDR3 is built from 16 residues. After removal of 4 bases from V and 2 bases from J, the junction contained 8 bases not matched to a gene. The DNA for the CDR3 is TGTGCCAGCAGCCCCGAAGGGGGCGTAAACACCGGGGAGCTGTTTTTT. It codes for CASSPEGGVNTGELFF.

The chain combines TRBV28 with TRBJ1-5; the D gene is possibly TRBD1 (5 bases). Germline V gene lookup returns CDR1 MDHEN and CDR2 SYDVKM. V lost 4 bases, J lost 5 bases, and 18 bases lay in between. CDR3 size: 16 residues. The CDR3 region has the DNA TGTGCCAGCAGTTCACCCCTGACAGCTACCGATCAGCCCCAGCATTTT. Protein: CASSSPLTATDQPQHF.

This sequence joins TRBV5-1 and TRBJ2-7; no firm D call. V was shortened by 3 bases and J by 4 bases, with 11 bases between the two germline ends. CDR3 length: 13 residues. Per the germline V gene, CDR1 is SGHRS and CDR2 is YFSETQ. The CDR3 DNA reads as TGCGCCAGCAGCTCCTGGATCGGGTACGAGCAGTACTTC. Translating gives CASSSWIGYEQYF.

The chain has TRBV5-4 and TRBJ1-2; D gene uncertain. Between the trimmed V and J ends, which lost 2 bases and 4 bases, there was a span of 15 bases. Germline V gene data show CDR1 as SGHNT and CDR2 as YYREEE (reference sequence). This CDR3 is built from 15 residues. Written as DNA, the CDR3 is TGTGCCAGCAGCTTAGAATTTTCGGGATTCTATGGCTACACCTTC. It codes for CASSLEFSGFYGYTF.

This clone was seen just once. V and J are TRBV20-1 and TRBJ1-2; no clear D. The CDR3 is 15 amino acids. Germline V CDR1 and CDR2: DFQATT, SNEGSKA (reference sequence). V lost 3 bases to trimming and J lost 2 bases, with 16 bases between them. CDR3 sequence (DNA): TGCAGTGCTAGTGAAACCCCGCGTCAAAACTATGGCTACACCTTC. Protein sequence: CSASETPRQNYGYTF.

Note on this clone: One end of the junction does not line up with germline, which may come from a read error. The chain uses TRBV6-5 and TRBJ2-1; 10 nucleotides line up with TRBD2. The CDR3 has 15 residues. CDR1 is MNHEY, CDR2 SVGAGI, per germline. CDR3 loop: CAHTPFLAGDNEQFF. In DNA form, the CDR3 reads TGCGCCCACACACCTTTTCTAGCGGGGGACAATGAGCAGTTCTTC.

This clone was seen a single time. The J gene is TRBJ1-3, the V gene TRBV21-1. TRBV21-1 is flagged as a pseudogene. The length of the CDR3 is 18 residues. This CDR3 is CASSKAHFRGDSGNTIYF. For the CDR3, the DNA is TGTGCCAGCAGCAAAGCACATTTTCGCGGGGACTCTGGAAACACCATATATTTT.

This chain links TRBV9 with TRBJ1-3, with unresolved D. This CDR3 has 13 amino acids. V gave up 3 bases and J gave up 8 bases, with 12 bases separating them. The germline CDR1 and CDR2 sequences are SGDLS and YYNGEE. In DNA form, the CDR3 reads TGTGCCAGCAGCGATTATCTACGGGACACCATATATTTT. This encodes CASSDYLRDTIYF.